This T cell receptor beta chain was captured by sequencing in a study of T cell responses to AZD1222 COVID-19 vaccine. Findings and limits, study-wide: Just a handful of people given AZD1222 tested seropositive at baseline. Reportedly, nearly half of unique spike TCRs recognized epitopes outside B.1.351/B.1.1.7 mutations.

Profiled with immunoSEQ multiplex PCR; TCRdb holds only in-frame clones, not every one. Altogether 110,000 or so clones are present, roughly 88% being singletons, with the ten largest covering around 13%. Trimming cost V 2 bases and J 2 bases, with 10 bases left between them. CDR1 is LGHDT, CDR2 YNNKEL, per germline (reference sequence). This CDR3 is 14 amino acids long. Turning to this clone: The target antigen is unknown. The same CDR3 is also encoded by other DNA sequences in this sample.

The material was peripheral blood, obtained on day 0 of MenACWY control vaccination. The sequence was collected from an adult in good health. The V and J genes are TRBV3-1 (or the pseudogene TRBV3-2) and TRBJ2-7, with D perhaps TRBD1 or TRBD2 (5 bases each). CDR3: CASSQTRGPYEQYF. CDR3 coding DNA: TGTGCCAGCAGCCAAACTAGGGGACCCTACGAGCAGTACTTC.